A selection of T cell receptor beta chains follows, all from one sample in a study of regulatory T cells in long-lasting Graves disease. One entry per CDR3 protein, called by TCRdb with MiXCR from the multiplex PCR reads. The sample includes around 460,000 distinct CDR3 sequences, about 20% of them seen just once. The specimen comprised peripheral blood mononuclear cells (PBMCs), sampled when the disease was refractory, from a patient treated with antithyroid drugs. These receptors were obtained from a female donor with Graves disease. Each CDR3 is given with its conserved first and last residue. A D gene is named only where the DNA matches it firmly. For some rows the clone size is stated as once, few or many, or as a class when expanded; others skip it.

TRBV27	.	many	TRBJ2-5	TGTGCCAGCAGTTTATCGGACAGCCTGAGGGAGACCCAGTACTTC	CASSLSDSLRETQYF
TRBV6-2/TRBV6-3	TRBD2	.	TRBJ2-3	TGTGCCAGCAGTTACCTAGCGGGAGTCCCAGATACGCAGTATTTT	CASSYLAGVPDTQYF
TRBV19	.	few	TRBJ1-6	TGTGCCAGTAGTACCCTCGATATTCCAAATTCACCCCTCCACTTT	CASSTLDIPNSPLHF
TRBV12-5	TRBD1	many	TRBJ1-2	TGTGCTAGTGGCGGCTTCCAGGGGGGCAACTATGGCTACACCTTC	CASGGFQGGNYGYTF
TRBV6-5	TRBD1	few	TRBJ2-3	TGTGCCAGCAGTTTCCTACCGGGACAGGGCCTACCTTCTAATTCAGATACGCAGTATTTT	CASSFLPGQGLPSNSDTQYF
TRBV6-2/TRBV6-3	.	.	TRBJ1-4	TGTGCCAGCTACAGGGCAACTAATGAAAAACTGTTTTTT	CASYRATNEKLFF
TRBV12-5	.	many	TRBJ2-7	TGTGCTAGTGGTTTAGGGGGCTCCTACGAGCAGTACTTC	CASGLGGSYEQYF
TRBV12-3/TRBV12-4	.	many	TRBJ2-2	TGTGCCACCACTTACACCGGGGAGCTGTTTTTT	CATTYTGELFF
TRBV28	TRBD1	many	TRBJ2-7	TGTGCCAGCAGGTCGCCGGGACAGGGTCTCGAGCAGTACTTC	CASRSPGQGLEQYF
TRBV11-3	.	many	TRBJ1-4	TGTGCCAGCAGCCCAGGTGGGGCTAGTAGCAATGAAAAACTGTTTTTT	CASSPGGASSNEKLFF
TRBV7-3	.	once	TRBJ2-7	TGTGCCAGCAGCCTCCGGGACAAACGTTTTGGGGAGCAGTACTTC	CASSLRDKRFGEQYF
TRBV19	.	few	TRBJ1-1	TGTGCCAGTAGTGTATTGACAGGTAGCATGAACACTGAAGCTTTCTTT	CASSVLTGSMNTEAFF
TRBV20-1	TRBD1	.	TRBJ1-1	TGCAGTGCTAGAGGGAAGGGAGGGGACAGTACGAACACTGAAGCTTTCTTT	CSARGKGGDSTNTEAFF
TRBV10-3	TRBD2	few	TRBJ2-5	TGTGCCATCAGTGAGTCTGGCGGGGGGTCGGAGACCCAGTACTTC	CAISESGGGSETQYF
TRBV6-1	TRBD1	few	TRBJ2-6	TGTGCCCGGACAGGGTGGGGGGTTACTGGGGCCAACGTCCTGACTTTC	CARTGWGVTGANVLTF
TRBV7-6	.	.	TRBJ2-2	TGTGCCAGCAGCTTGGGGGGGCTGAGTACCGGGGAGCTGTTTTTT	CASSLGGLSTGELFF
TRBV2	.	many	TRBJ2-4	TGTGCCAGCAGTGAGGGGGGGCACGGCAAAAACATTCAGTACTTC	CASSEGGHGKNIQYF
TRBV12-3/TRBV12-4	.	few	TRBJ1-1	TGTGCCAGCCTGGGCGGGGGCACTGAAGCTTTCTTT	CASLGGGTEAFF
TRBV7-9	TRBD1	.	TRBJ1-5	TGTGCCAGCAGTATAAACAGGGGAGGTGGTGGCCAGCCCCAGCATTTT	CASSINRGGGGQPQHF
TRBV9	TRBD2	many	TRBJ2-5	TGTGCCAGCAGCGTAACGGGACTAGCGGAGACCCAGTACTTC	CASSVTGLAETQYF
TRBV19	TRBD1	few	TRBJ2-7	TGTGCCAGTAGTATGGAGGACAGGGCCTCCTACGAGCAGTACTTC	CASSMEDRASYEQYF
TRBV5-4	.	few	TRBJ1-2	TGTGCCAGCAGCTTGGTGTCGACTAACTATGGCTACACCTTC	CASSLVSTNYGYTF
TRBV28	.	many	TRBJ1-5	TGTGCCAGCAGTCCTCGGGGCGTTCCTAGCAATCAGCCCCAGCATTTT	CASSPRGVPSNQPQHF